The sequence of this T cell receptor (beta chain) was determined in a study of T cells in Graves' hyperthyroidism and ophthalmopathy. The CDR3 spans 17 residues. V was pared by 2 bases and J by 4 bases, with 20 bases between. Germline V CDR1 and CDR2: SGHAT, FQNNGV. Amplification yielded TCR beta CDR3 regions, with RNA transcripts as the source. A set of HTBI primers served as the primers for a first-round RT-PCR of the TCR CDR3. TCRdb re-analysed the multiplex PCR reads in MiXCR, keeping a single row per CDR3 protein. The repertoire consists of roughly 750,000 distinct CDR3 sequences, with approximately 16% occurring once and the leading ten covering around 8%. Diagnosis of hyperthyroidism was new in patients aged 18 to 65, and its duration was under 2 months. Orbital computed tomography, thyroid ultrasound, serum thyroxine and TRAb, and clinical symptoms together informed the diagnoses. This clonotype has a handful of counts.

The clonotype originates from a man between 18 and 35 years old with Graves' hyperthyroidism. Sequencing was carried out using blood. The chain uses TRBV11-2 and TRBJ1-1; no firm D call. Here the CDR3 DNA reads TGTGCCAGCAGCTTAAGCAAATGGGAGCGGAGGGTCACTGAAGCTTTCTTT. Translated: CASSLSKWERRVTEAFF.